This is a list of T cell receptor beta chains from one sample in a study of control samples from healthy donors and cancer patients. Generated by immunoSEQ multiplex PCR, the TCRdb table keeps only in-frame clones and is missing some. The profile shows 120,000 to 150,000 clones, roughly 92% of them singletons. The material sequenced was blood. Source of these receptors: a man between 25 and 39 years old in good health. Each CDR3 is given with its conserved first and last residue. Fields, in order: CDR3 DNA, CDR3 protein, V gene, clone size, J gene, D gene. The D gene is left open where the match is weak. Only part of the rows carry a size: once, few, many, or a class if the clone is expanded.

CDR3nt: TGTGCCAGCAACCGTGCAGGGCATGGGGCCAACGTCCTGACTTTC; CDR3aa: CASNRAGHGANVLTF; v_gene: TRBV28; abundance: -; j_gene: TRBJ2-6; d_gene: -
CDR3nt: TGTGCCAGCAGCGTAGGGGGAGGACTAGCAATCCAAGAGACCCAGTACTTC; CDR3aa: CASSVGGGLAIQETQYF; v_gene: TRBV9; abundance: -; j_gene: TRBJ2-5; d_gene: TRBD2
CDR3nt: TGCGCCAGCAGCCAAGATAACAATGAGCAGTTCTTC; CDR3aa: CASSQDNNEQFF; v_gene: TRBV4-3; abundance: -; j_gene: TRBJ2-1; d_gene: -
CDR3nt: TGTGCCAGCAGCGTTGAAGGGGTCCCCTACGAGCAGTACTTC; CDR3aa: CASSVEGVPYEQYF; v_gene: TRBV9; abundance: -; j_gene: TRBJ2-7; d_gene: -
CDR3nt: TGTGCCAGTAGTATGGGACTAGCGGGAGGGCCTTGGAATGAGCAGTTCTTC; CDR3aa: CASSMGLAGGPWNEQFF; v_gene: TRBV19; abundance: -; j_gene: TRBJ2-1; d_gene: TRBD2
CDR3nt: TGTGCCAGCAGTGAAGTCGGTAGCGGGAGTATTGAGCAGTTCTTC; CDR3aa: CASSEVGSGSIEQFF; v_gene: TRBV6-1; abundance: -; j_gene: TRBJ2-1; d_gene: TRBD2
CDR3nt: TGTGCCAGCAGTCCAGTACAAGTAGCTGGGACCCAGTACTTC; CDR3aa: CASSPVQVAGTQYF; v_gene: TRBV27; abundance: few; j_gene: TRBJ2-5; d_gene: -
CDR3nt: TGCGCCAGCAGTGAGTCCACAGGGGTTCAGCCCCAGCATTTT; CDR3aa: CASSESTGVQPQHF; v_gene: TRBV10-2; abundance: many; j_gene: TRBJ1-5; d_gene: TRBD1
CDR3nt: TGTGCCAGCAGCCAGGACAGGGGGCACAATCAGCCCCAGCATTTT; CDR3aa: CASSQDRGHNQPQHF; v_gene: TRBV6-2/TRBV6-3; abundance: -; j_gene: TRBJ1-5; d_gene: TRBD1
CDR3nt: TGCGCCAGCAGCTTGGGAGGTCTTAGCCAGCCCCAGCATTTT; CDR3aa: CASSLGGLSQPQHF; v_gene: TRBV5-1; abundance: -; j_gene: TRBJ1-5; d_gene: -
CDR3nt: TGTGCCAGCAGCCTGACTAGCGGGAGGGCCTCTACCGGGGAGCTGTTTTTT; CDR3aa: CASSLTSGRASTGELFF; v_gene: TRBV5-5; abundance: -; j_gene: TRBJ2-2; d_gene: TRBD2
CDR3nt: TGTGCCAGCTCGACAGGGGTGTTCGAGCAGTACTTC; CDR3aa: CASSTGVFEQYF; v_gene: TRBV6-6; abundance: -; j_gene: TRBJ2-7; d_gene: TRBD1
CDR3nt: TGTGCCAGCAGTGAATCCCAGATCGGCTACACCTTC; CDR3aa: CASSESQIGYTF; v_gene: TRBV2; abundance: once; j_gene: TRBJ1-2; d_gene: -
CDR3nt: TGTGCCAGCAGTTACTCAGGTAGCGGTTCAGGGGGGCAGTTCTTC; CDR3aa: CASSYSGSGSGGQFF; v_gene: TRBV6-5; abundance: -; j_gene: TRBJ2-1; d_gene: -
CDR3nt: TGTGCCAGCAGCTTAGCAACCGCGGGAGCGTTGAATGAGCAGTTCTTC; CDR3aa: CASSLATAGALNEQFF; v_gene: TRBV11-1; abundance: -; j_gene: TRBJ2-1; d_gene: TRBD2
CDR3nt: TGCAGCGTTGACTTCCGGGGAGGGGGCTACGGCTACACCTTC; CDR3aa: CSVDFRGGGYGYTF; v_gene: TRBV29-1; abundance: -; j_gene: TRBJ1-2; d_gene: TRBD1
CDR3nt: TGTGCCTGGACCCGGGACCTACGAATTAGCTCCTACGAGCAGTACTTC; CDR3aa: CAWTRDLRISSYEQYF; v_gene: TRBV30; abundance: -; j_gene: TRBJ2-7; d_gene: -
CDR3nt: TGTGCCAGCAGCCCCTACCGGGCGGGATACACCGGGGAGCTGTTTTTT; CDR3aa: CASSPYRAGYTGELFF; v_gene: TRBV7-8; abundance: -; j_gene: TRBJ2-2; d_gene: -
CDR3nt: TGTGCCAGCAGTTTAGGAGGGACAGCTGACTGGGAGCCCCAGCATTTT; CDR3aa: CASSLGGTADWEPQHF; v_gene: TRBV28; abundance: -; j_gene: TRBJ1-5; d_gene: TRBD1
CDR3nt: TGTGCCAGCAGCTTAATTCGGACAAAGAACACTGAAGCTTTCTTT; CDR3aa: CASSLIRTKNTEAFF; v_gene: TRBV5-6; abundance: -; j_gene: TRBJ1-1; d_gene: -
CDR3nt: TGTGCCAGCAGCTTAGCGGGGTCGGGTGAAAAACTGTTTTTT; CDR3aa: CASSLAGSGEKLFF; v_gene: TRBV7-2; abundance: -; j_gene: TRBJ1-4; d_gene: -
CDR3nt: TGTGCCAGCAGTCTATTAGCGGGGAGCTCCTACGAGCAGTACTTC; CDR3aa: CASSLLAGSSYEQYF; v_gene: TRBV6-2/TRBV6-3; abundance: once; j_gene: TRBJ2-7; d_gene: TRBD2
CDR3nt: TGTGCCAGTAGGTCGACAGGGACGGAGACCCAGTACTTC; CDR3aa: CASRSTGTETQYF; v_gene: TRBV19; abundance: -; j_gene: TRBJ2-5; d_gene: TRBD1
CDR3nt: TGTGCCAGCAGCGTAGCAGGGACGGCTGAAGCTTTCTTT; CDR3aa: CASSVAGTAEAFF; v_gene: TRBV9; abundance: -; j_gene: TRBJ1-1; d_gene: -
CDR3nt: TGTGCCAGCAGCTTGGCGCTATGGCCCTATCGCTACACCTTC; CDR3aa: CASSLALWPYRYTF; v_gene: TRBV5-4; abundance: -; j_gene: TRBJ1-2; d_gene: -
CDR3nt: TGCAGCGTTGAATCCCAGCTTAACACAGATACGCAGTATTTT; CDR3aa: CSVESQLNTDTQYF; v_gene: TRBV29-1; abundance: -; j_gene: TRBJ2-3; d_gene: -
CDR3nt: TGTGCCAGCAGTTACTCGAGCTGGGGATCCTACAATGAGCAGTTCTTC; CDR3aa: CASSYSSWGSYNEQFF; v_gene: TRBV6-6; abundance: -; j_gene: TRBJ2-1; d_gene: -
CDR3nt: TGTGCCAGCAGCACCCTCGAGGGCCACCACTTC; CDR3aa: CASSTLEGHHF; v_gene: TRBV7-8; abundance: -; j_gene: TRBJ2-5; d_gene: -
CDR3nt: TGTGCCAGTAGTATAGACAGCTATAATTCACCCCTCCACTTT; CDR3aa: CASSIDSYNSPLHF; v_gene: TRBV19; abundance: -; j_gene: TRBJ1-6; d_gene: -
CDR3nt: TGTGCCACCAGTGATTTGAAAGAAGTGCTAGCCAAAAACATTCAGTACTTC; CDR3aa: CATSDLKEVLAKNIQYF; v_gene: TRBV24-1; abundance: -; j_gene: TRBJ2-4; d_gene: -
CDR3nt: TGTGCCAGAATAGCGGGATCGCGCCCCCCAACGAACACCGGGGAGCTGTTTTTT; CDR3aa: CARIAGSRPPTNTGELFF; v_gene: TRBV21-1; abundance: -; j_gene: TRBJ2-2; d_gene: -
CDR3nt: TGTGCCAGCAGGTACGGGGTCCCGCGGCAGCCCCAGCATTTT; CDR3aa: CASRYGVPRQPQHF; v_gene: TRBV28; abundance: -; j_gene: TRBJ1-5; d_gene: -
CDR3nt: TGTGCCAGCAGTTTATTGTCCGGAAGCAATCAGCCCCAGCATTTT; CDR3aa: CASSLLSGSNQPQHF; v_gene: TRBV28; abundance: -; j_gene: TRBJ1-5; d_gene: -
CDR3nt: TGCGCCAGCAGCTTGGCCGAAGGCTTTGGAAACACCATATATTTT; CDR3aa: CASSLAEGFGNTIYF; v_gene: TRBV5-1; abundance: -; j_gene: TRBJ1-3; d_gene: -
CDR3nt: TGTGCCAGCAGTTACTCGATGACACAGCCGACCGGGGAGCTGTTTTTT; CDR3aa: CASSYSMTQPTGELFF; v_gene: TRBV6-5; abundance: -; j_gene: TRBJ2-2; d_gene: -
CDR3nt: TGTGCCAGCTTGAGGACAGAGAACACTGAAGCTTTCTTT; CDR3aa: CASLRTENTEAFF; v_gene: TRBV6-6; abundance: -; j_gene: TRBJ1-1; d_gene: -
CDR3nt: TGTGCCAGCAGTGAAGCGCTGACTTTCTTT; CDR3aa: CASSEALTFF; v_gene: TRBV6-1; abundance: -; j_gene: TRBJ1-1; d_gene: -
CDR3nt: TGTGCCAGCAGCGTATCGGAAAGTCTGTGGCGGAACTCCTACAATGAGCAGTTCTTC; CDR3aa: CASSVSESLWRNSYNEQFF; v_gene: TRBV9; abundance: -; j_gene: TRBJ2-1; d_gene: -
CDR3nt: TGTGCCAGTAGTAGGGTACAGGGACGGGAGCTGTTTTTT; CDR3aa: CASSRVQGRELFF; v_gene: TRBV19; abundance: -; j_gene: TRBJ2-2; d_gene: -
CDR3nt: TGTGCCATCAGTCCCGCAGGGAGAGGTACTGAAGCTTTCTTT; CDR3aa: CAISPAGRGTEAFF; v_gene: TRBV10-3; abundance: -; j_gene: TRBJ1-1; d_gene: -
CDR3nt: TGCAGTGCTAGTTCGAACACTGAAGCTTTCTTT; CDR3aa: CSASSNTEAFF; v_gene: TRBV20-1; abundance: -; j_gene: TRBJ1-1; d_gene: -
CDR3nt: TGTGCAAGTCGCTTAGCAGCAGGGTGTCTACCCTCCTACGAGCAGTACTTC; CDR3aa: CASRLAAGCLPSYEQYF; v_gene: TRBV12-2; abundance: -; j_gene: TRBJ2-7; d_gene: -
CDR3nt: TGTGCCTGGAGTGTCCGGACCGAGCAGTACTTC; CDR3aa: CAWSVRTEQYF; v_gene: TRBV30; abundance: -; j_gene: TRBJ2-7; d_gene: -
CDR3nt: TGTGCCAGCCACTCAAGCGGGGTGATCACAGATACGCAGTATTTT; CDR3aa: CASHSSGVITDTQYF; v_gene: TRBV27; abundance: -; j_gene: TRBJ2-3; d_gene: TRBD2
CDR3nt: TGTGCCAGCAGTTTCGAGCGGGCCGGGAGTGATGAGCAGTTCTTC; CDR3aa: CASSFERAGSDEQFF; v_gene: TRBV28; abundance: -; j_gene: TRBJ2-1; d_gene: -
CDR3nt: TGTGCCAGTAGTAGGGACACTGTCTTTAACTATGGCTACACCTTC; CDR3aa: CASSRDTVFNYGYTF; v_gene: TRBV19; abundance: once; j_gene: TRBJ1-2; d_gene: -
CDR3nt: TGTGCCAGTAGTATGGACCGGAGCTCCTACAATGAGCAGTTCTTC; CDR3aa: CASSMDRSSYNEQFF; v_gene: TRBV19; abundance: many; j_gene: TRBJ2-1; d_gene: -
CDR3nt: TGTGCCAGCAGCTTAGCGGCCCCAGGAAGTGCCCTCTACAATGAGCAGTTCTTC; CDR3aa: CASSLAAPGSALYNEQFF; v_gene: TRBV11-2; abundance: -; j_gene: TRBJ2-1; d_gene: -